The T cell receptor (beta chain) under discussion was sequenced for a study of blood T cell repertoires in COVID-19. On the study more broadly: Sites across the United States, Italy and Spain contributed samples from acute and convalescent COVID-19. In each case, the material was cDNA or gDNA derived from T cells, B-cell-depleted T cells, or PBMCs.

Germline V gives CDR1 MNHEY, CDR2 SVGAGI. The V and J ends lost 3 bases and 6 bases, in that order; junction bases with no gene match: 6. This CDR3 has 14 residues. Original processing methods: Estimation of nucleated cell counts was performed using reference gene primer amplification. Clones were sequenced by immunoSEQ multiplex PCR, and TCRdb holds only the in-frame ones, with some missing. V, J and clone size derive from that table, while D and trimming were established from the DNA sequence. The sample has just under 150,000 clones, approximately 90% seen once. The receptor was isolated from a woman in her forties or fifties with active or convalescent COVID-19. The chain couples TRBV6-5 to TRBJ1-2; 8 bases agree with TRBD1. Sequencing was carried out using peripheral blood. The CDR3 DNA sequence: TGTGCCAGCAGTTATACAGGGGGTTTGAATGGCTACACCTTC. It specifies CASSYTGGLNGYTF.